This TCR beta chain was recorded in a study of blood T cells in healthy people across ages. PCR was performed a second time for about 6 to 11 cycles using a sample-barcoded 5' primer and a J-beta primer mix. TCRdb fed the 5' RACE reads into MiXCR, producing one record per CDR3 protein. This table holds about 1.7 million distinct CDR3 sequences, 28% found once. The CDR3 extends over 14 amino acids. Between the trimmed V and J ends, which lost 4 bases and 7 bases, there was a span of 13 bases. CDR1 is SNHLY and CDR2 is FYNNEI in the germline V gene. Sequenced: blood. This receptor was obtained from a woman younger than 45 in good health. The rearrangement links TRBV2 to TRBJ2-2; TRBD1 might be the D (5 bases). Written as DNA, the CDR3 is TGTGCCAGCAGTGCGACAGTGCTGAGCGGGGAGCTGTTTTTT. This codes for CASSATVLSGELFF. The full variable domain, its missing parts supplied by reference TRBV2 and TRBJ2-2, is EPEVTQTPSHQVTQMGQEVILRCVPISNHLYFYWYRQILGQKVEFLVSFYNNEISEKSEIFDDQFSVERPDGSNFTLKIRSTKLEDSAMYFCASSATVLSGELFFGEGSRLTVL.